The rows below give T cell receptor beta chains drawn from one sample of a study of blood T cells in healthy people across ages. TCRdb reprocessed the 5' RACE reads with MiXCR, giving one entry per CDR3 protein. This sample has 1.5 million to 2 million distinct CDR3 sequences; 25% to 30% occur once, and the top ten carry less than 9.5%. Sequenced material: blood. The receptor source for this set is a woman younger than 45 in good health. CDR3s include the opening cysteine and the closing phenylalanine or tryptophan. Each record gives: clone size, D gene, J gene, V gene, CDR3 protein, CDR3 DNA. The D gene is left open where the match is weak. The size field is filled for only some rows; it gives once, few, many or a size class.

few TRBD1 TRBJ1-2 TRBV24-1 CATTADRVEEGYTF TGTGCCACCACCGCGGACAGGGTCGAAGAGGGCTACACCTTC
many TRBD1 TRBJ2-7 TRBV6-5 CASSRDRFYEQYF TGTGCCAGCAGTAGGGACAGGTTCTACGAGCAGTACTTC
NA TRBD2 TRBJ2-1 TRBV3-1 CASSQGFPSGSSNEQFF TGTGCCAGCAGCCAAGGTTTCCCTAGCGGGAGTAGCAATGAGCAGTTCTTC
few NA TRBJ2-7 TRBV10-3 CAISDSQDEQYF TGTGCCATCAGTGATTCACAGGACGAGCAGTACTTC
many NA TRBJ1-4 TRBV9 CASSVGESDIEEKLFF TGTGCCAGCAGCGTAGGGGAGTCGGACATCGAAGAAAAACTGTTTTTT
NA TRBD2 TRBJ2-1 TRBV6-1 CAGSETGGRREQFF TGTGCCGGCAGTGAAACCGGGGGGAGGAGAGAGCAGTTCTTC
NA TRBD1 TRBJ1-2 TRBV6-6 CASSFAQGIYGYTF TGTGCCAGCAGTTTCGCACAGGGGATCTATGGCTACACCTTC
many NA TRBJ2-1 TRBV4-3 CASGESLSHEQFF TGCGCCAGCGGTGAATCACTTTCACATGAGCAGTTCTTC
NA TRBD1 TRBJ1-1 TRBV7-4 CASSPKPGDRGWDTEAFF TGTGCCAGCAGCCCGAAGCCCGGGGACAGGGGATGGGACACTGAAGCTTTCTTT
few NA TRBJ2-1 TRBV6-2/TRBV6-3 CASSYGGPNNEQFF TGTGCCAGCAGTTACGGGGGCCCAAACAATGAGCAGTTCTTC
NA TRBD2 TRBJ2-7 TRBV27 CASTSGGLNEQYF TGTGCCAGCACCTCGGGGGGGCTCAACGAGCAGTACTTC
few NA TRBJ1-5 TRBV24-1 CATSEPGAIGQPQHF TGTGCCACCAGTGAACCGGGGGCGATTGGTCAGCCCCAGCATTTT
few TRBD1 TRBJ2-1 TRBV9 CASNPRGQGSHEQFF TGTGCCAGCAACCCCCGGGGACAGGGGTCCCATGAGCAGTTCTTC
NA TRBD1 TRBJ1-5 TRBV4-1 CASSHSRRRGIQPQHF TGCGCCAGCAGCCATTCCCGGCGCAGGGGGATTCAGCCCCAGCATTTT
NA NA TRBJ2-2 TRBV2 CASSDAVPNTGELFF TGTGCCAGCAGTGACGCGGTCCCGAACACCGGGGAGCTGTTTTTT
NA NA TRBJ2-3 TRBV4-1 CASSQEARVSTDTQYF TGCGCCAGCAGCCAAGAGGCCAGGGTTAGCACAGATACGCAGTATTTT
few NA TRBJ2-7 TRBV29-1 CSAVGGIYEQYF TGCAGCGCCGTTGGGGGAATCTACGAGCAGTACTTC
NA NA TRBJ2-4 TRBV7-9 CASSKSGEAAKNIQYF TGTGCCAGCAGCAAAAGTGGGGAGGCGGCCAAAAACATTCAGTACTTC
NA NA TRBJ2-1 TRBV11-2 CTSSSSLGEQFF TGTACCAGCAGCTCCTCCCTGGGTGAGCAGTTCTTC
NA TRBD1 TRBJ2-7 TRBV5-1 CASSTISTGHEQYF TGCGCCAGCAGCACCATATCGACAGGGCACGAGCAGTACTTC
NA NA TRBJ1-1 TRBV14 CAGSPDMLLGEAFF TGTGCCGGCAGCCCAGATATGCTCCTGGGTGAAGCTTTCTTT
NA TRBD2 TRBJ2-1 TRBV20-1 CSAPLAGGINEQFF TGCAGTGCCCCGCTAGCGGGGGGGATCAATGAGCAGTTCTTC
many NA TRBJ2-5 TRBV27 CASTPTGSKETQYF TGTGCCAGCACCCCTACAGGGTCTAAGGAGACCCAGTACTTC
NA NA TRBJ1-5 TRBV5-1 CASSLVGAGQPQHF TGCGCCAGCAGCTTGGTTGGGGCGGGGCAGCCCCAGCATTTT
NA NA TRBJ2-7 TRBV5-1 CASSLSSPFGEQYF TGCGCCAGCAGCTTGTCTTCGCCGTTTGGCGAGCAGTACTTC
few NA TRBJ2-5 TRBV10-3 CATLSGEQETQYF TGTGCCACCTTGTCAGGGGAACAAGAGACCCAGTACTTC
NA NA TRBJ1-5 TRBV12-3/TRBV12-4 CASSPGTTLRQPQHF TGTGCCAGCAGTCCGGGGACTACCCTACGGCAGCCCCAGCATTTT
NA NA TRBJ1-6 TRBV5-6 CASSRGRGNSPLHF TGTGCCAGCAGCCGAGGGCGGGGCAATTCACCCCTCCACTTT
NA NA TRBJ1-1 TRBV12-5 CASGLPGHSNTEAFF TGTGCTAGTGGTTTGCCGGGACATTCGAACACTGAAGCTTTCTTT
many TRBD1 TRBJ1-6 TRBV7-9 CASRRQGYNSPLHF TGTGCCAGCAGGAGACAGGGGTATAATTCACCCCTCCACTTT
NA NA TRBJ2-7 TRBV7-2 CASSGRSPRFLYF TGTGCCAGCAGCGGAAGATCTCCCCGCTTCCTGTACTTC
NA TRBD1 TRBJ2-5 TRBV20-1 CSAIGGQVKETQYF TGCAGTGCTATAGGGGGACAGGTGAAAGAGACCCAGTACTTC
NA NA TRBJ2-5 TRBV11-2 CASSLDRGEEGETQYF TGTGCCAGCAGCTTAGATCGAGGGGAGGAGGGAGAGACCCAGTACTTC
NA NA TRBJ2-7 TRBV3-1 CASSQGVHEQYF TGTGCCAGCAGCCAGGGAGTCCACGAGCAGTACTTC
NA TRBD1 TRBJ1-2 TRBV30 CAWRGQSSDYTF TGTGCCTGGAGGGGACAGTCTAGTGACTACACCTTC
NA NA TRBJ1-2 TRBV12-3/TRBV12-4 CASSETGTPYGYTF TGTGCCAGCAGCGAGACCGGGACCCCCTATGGCTACACCTTC
many NA TRBJ1-5 TRBV5-5 CASSLSSADQPQHF TGTGCCAGCAGCTTGTCGTCTGCGGATCAGCCCCAGCATTTT
few TRBD2 TRBJ2-7 TRBV7-2 CASSVIAGEYEQYF TGTGCCAGCAGCGTGATAGCGGGAGAGTACGAGCAGTACTTC
few NA TRBJ1-2 TRBV29-1 CSVEGAQLNGYTF TGCAGCGTTGAAGGGGCCCAACTGAACGGCTACACCTTC
NA NA TRBJ2-5 TRBV5-1 CASSLQSELETQYF TGCGCCAGCAGCTTGCAGTCCGAGTTAGAGACCCAGTACTTC
NA NA TRBJ2-5 TRBV20-1 CSARVVQQTQYF TGCAGTGCTAGAGTTGTCCAGCAGACCCAGTACTTC
NA NA TRBJ1-5 TRBV20-1 CSAESRNQPQHF TGCAGTGCCGAGAGTAGAAATCAGCCCCAGCATTTT